The rows below give T cell receptor beta chains drawn from one sample of a study of PD-1 blockade in mismatch repair-deficient tumors. The repertoire was sequenced with immunoSEQ multiplex PCR; TCRdb's copy has only in-frame clones and lacks some. The sample holds under 25,000 clones, roughly 80% seen once. This specimen consisted of PBMCs, obtained 52 weeks after starting pembrolizumab. The source is an adult with mismatch repair-deficient cancer. Both conserved end residues are part of each CDR3. The order of the fields is V gene, J gene, clone size, CDR3 protein. The listing skips clone size in some rows; elsewhere it reads once, few, many or a size class.

v_call: TRBV7-3
j_call: TRBJ2-7
clone_size: few
cdr3_aa: CASSQQQDYEQYF

v_call: TRBV7-3
j_call: TRBJ2-7
clone_size: few
cdr3_aa: CASSLDRGAHEQYF

v_call: TRBV28
j_call: TRBJ2-7
clone_size: .
cdr3_aa: CASTPGTAPYEQYF

v_call: TRBV5-1
j_call: TRBJ2-7
clone_size: .
cdr3_aa: CASSFSGSYEQYF

v_call: TRBV30
j_call: TRBJ2-3
clone_size: .
cdr3_aa: CAWSRREGTDTQYF

v_call: TRBV15
j_call: TRBJ2-3
clone_size: once
cdr3_aa: CATSRDPRLAGGTQYF

v_call: TRBV11-2
j_call: TRBJ1-5
clone_size: .
cdr3_aa: CASSHRVGNQPQHF

v_call: TRBV7-8
j_call: TRBJ2-3
clone_size: .
cdr3_aa: CASTLQDTQYF

v_call: TRBV19
j_call: TRBJ1-2
clone_size: .
cdr3_aa: CASSYLTNYGYTF

v_call: TRBV7-9
j_call: TRBJ1-4
clone_size: .
cdr3_aa: CASSGRTGWGEKLFF

v_call: TRBV27
j_call: TRBJ1-4
clone_size: .
cdr3_aa: CASSATGWELFF

v_call: TRBV4-1
j_call: TRBJ1-3
clone_size: .
cdr3_aa: CASSQGRTGGNTIYF

v_call: TRBV15
j_call: TRBJ2-7
clone_size: once
cdr3_aa: CATSRGLVYEQYF

v_call: TRBV6-6
j_call: TRBJ2-1
clone_size: .
cdr3_aa: CASSIQDNEQFF

v_call: TRBV10-3
j_call: TRBJ2-2
clone_size: .
cdr3_aa: CAISEFLSGRGTGELFF

v_call: TRBV19
j_call: TRBJ2-3
clone_size: .
cdr3_aa: CASSIEASGDTQYF

v_call: TRBV7-3
j_call: TRBJ1-3
clone_size: once
cdr3_aa: CASSLPGSGNTIYF

v_call: TRBV11-3
j_call: TRBJ1-1
clone_size: .
cdr3_aa: CASSLAWRDEAFF

v_call: TRBV9
j_call: TRBJ2-2
clone_size: .
cdr3_aa: CASSPRGQVTGELFF

v_call: TRBV5-1
j_call: TRBJ2-2
clone_size: .
cdr3_aa: CASSLVGGLNTGELFF

v_call: TRBV6-9
j_call: TRBJ1-3
clone_size: .
cdr3_aa: CASSYIQVRGSGNTIYF

v_call: TRBV27
j_call: TRBJ2-3
clone_size: once
cdr3_aa: CASSSRGSGITDTQYF

v_call: TRBV21-1
j_call: TRBJ1-2
clone_size: .
cdr3_aa: CASSRSWTGSAYGYTF

v_call: TRBV7-9
j_call: TRBJ1-1
clone_size: .
cdr3_aa: CAVWGRTNGAEAFF

v_call: TRBV30
j_call: TRBJ2-5
clone_size: .
cdr3_aa: CAWSGLGGAQYF

v_call: TRBV25-1
j_call: TRBJ2-1
clone_size: .
cdr3_aa: CASSDRARGGTNEQFF

v_call: TRBV4-2
j_call: TRBJ2-2
clone_size: .
cdr3_aa: CASSQGASGGVGTGELFF

v_call: TRBV27
j_call: TRBJ2-1
clone_size: .
cdr3_aa: CASSSDTPSSYNEQFF

v_call: TRBV7-7
j_call: TRBJ2-1
clone_size: .
cdr3_aa: CASSPTALAGRVDEQFF

v_call: TRBV6-5
j_call: TRBJ2-1
clone_size: .
cdr3_aa: CASREPSGRVDEQFF

v_call: TRBV9
j_call: TRBJ2-1
clone_size: .
cdr3_aa: CASSVGGSFYNEQFF

v_call: TRBV21-1
j_call: TRBJ2-7
clone_size: .
cdr3_aa: CASSSPPAYLLAGVHEQYF

v_call: TRBV11-2
j_call: TRBJ2-5
clone_size: .
cdr3_aa: CASSIGVGQGQETQYF

v_call: TRBV5-1
j_call: .
clone_size: .
cdr3_aa: CASSLSGEAYEQYF

v_call: TRBV6-4
j_call: TRBJ2-2
clone_size: .
cdr3_aa: CASSEFPSGRRSGELFF

v_call: TRBV2
j_call: TRBJ1-1
clone_size: .
cdr3_aa: CASSVTGTNTEAFF

v_call: TRBV5-1
j_call: TRBJ2-1
clone_size: .
cdr3_aa: CASSGSAGVYNEQFF